The present entry profiles one T cell receptor (beta chain) with its context. What it binds is unknown. The sample originates from a study of cytomegalovirus exposure and HLA in healthy donors. Whole-study results and caveats: In a later analysis, parvovirus B19, influenza, CMV and Epstein-Barr virus appeared linked to several top co-occurrence clusters. Earlier analysis found most TCR beta V segments productive about 87% or about 30% of the time. Fewer N-insertions than the approximately 610-donor mean were reportedly shown by an Asian-associated ancestry cluster in a later analysis.

A multiplex PCR was run with 60 Vbeta primers and 13 Jbeta primers. Profiling relied on immunoSEQ multiplex PCR, and the TCRdb table lists in-frame clones only, not all of them. The top ten clones hold approximately 6.3% of a sample with some 120,000 clones, approximately 74% of them seen once. The sequence derives from a man aged 40-50 years in good health and CMV-seropositive. The sample was PBMCs.

The CDR3 nucleotides read TGTGCCAGCAGGGATTTTCCGGGAGGGAACTATGGCTACACCTTC. This gives the protein CASRDFPGGNYGYTF. V gene TRBV6-4 combines with J gene TRBJ1-2, with D unresolved. Trimming took off 6 bases at V and 2 bases at J, with 16 bases between the two ends. CDR1 and CDR2 (germline): MRHNA, SNTAGT. This CDR3 spans 15 amino acids.